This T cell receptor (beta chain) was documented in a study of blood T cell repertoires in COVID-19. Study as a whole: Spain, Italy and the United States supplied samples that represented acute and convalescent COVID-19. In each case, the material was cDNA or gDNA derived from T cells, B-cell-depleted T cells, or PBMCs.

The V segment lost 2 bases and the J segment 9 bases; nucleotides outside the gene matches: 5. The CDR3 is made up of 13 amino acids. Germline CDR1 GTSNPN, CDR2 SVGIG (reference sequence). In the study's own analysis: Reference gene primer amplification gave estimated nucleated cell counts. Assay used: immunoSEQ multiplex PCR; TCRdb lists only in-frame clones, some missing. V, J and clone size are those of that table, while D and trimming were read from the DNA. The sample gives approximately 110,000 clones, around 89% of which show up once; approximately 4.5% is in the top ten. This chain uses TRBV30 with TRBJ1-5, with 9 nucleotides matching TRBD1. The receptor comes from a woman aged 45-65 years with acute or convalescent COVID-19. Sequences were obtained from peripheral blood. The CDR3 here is CAWSIDRGGPQHF. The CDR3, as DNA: TGTGCCTGGAGTATCGACAGGGGGGGGCCCCAGCATTTT.